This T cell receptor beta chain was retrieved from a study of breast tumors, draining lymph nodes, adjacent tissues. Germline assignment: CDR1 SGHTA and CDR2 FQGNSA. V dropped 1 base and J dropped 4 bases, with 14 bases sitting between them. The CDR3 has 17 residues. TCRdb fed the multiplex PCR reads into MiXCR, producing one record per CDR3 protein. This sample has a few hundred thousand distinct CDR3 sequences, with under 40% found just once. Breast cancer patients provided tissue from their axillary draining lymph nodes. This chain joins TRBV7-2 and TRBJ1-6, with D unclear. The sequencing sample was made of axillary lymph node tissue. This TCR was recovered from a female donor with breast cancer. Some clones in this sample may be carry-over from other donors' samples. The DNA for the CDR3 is TGTGCCAGCAGCTTAGATTACCGCGAGCAGTATAATTCACCCCTCCACTTT. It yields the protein CASSLDYREQYNSPLHF.